The 13 T cell receptor beta chains in this list originate from one sample, sequenced in a study of cytomegalovirus exposure and HLA in healthy donors. Use of 60 Vbeta and 13 Jbeta primers characterized the PCR. Repertoires were generated with immunoSEQ multiplex PCR, while TCRdb's copy carries only in-frame clones and drops some. The sample comprises 200,000 to 250,000 clones, 75% to 90% of which are singletons, and over 0.95% rests with the top ten. Sequenced: PBMCs. The receptors were sampled from a woman between 18 and 30 years old in good health and CMV-seronegative.

V is TRBV5-1 and J is TRBJ2-3; perhaps TRBD2 as D (6 bases). Germline-derived CDR1 and CDR2 are SGHRS and YFSETQ. This CDR3 is 13 amino acids long. Trimming left V 1 base short and J 6 bases short, with 9 bases between. The CDR3 nucleotides read TGCGCCAGCAGCTTGAGGCGGGGTGATACGCAGTATTTT. This gives the protein CASSLRRGDTQYF.

The CDR3 region is CASSDRDGTYGYTF. CDR3 bases: TGCGCCAGCAGCGACAGGGACGGGACCTATGGCTACACCTTC. This sequence joins TRBV5-1 and TRBJ1-2; 7 bases match TRBD1. The CDR3 has 14 residues. With 4 bases clipped from V and 4 bases from J, the junction kept 7 bases outside the gene matches. Germline values: CDR1 SGHRS, CDR2 YFSETQ. Full variable domain (remainder filled in from reference TRBV5-1 and TRBJ1-2): KAGVTQTPRYLIKTRGQQVTLSCSPISGHRSVSWYQQTPGQGLQFLFEYFSETQRNKGNFPGRFSGRQFSNSRSEMNVSTLELGDSALYLCASSDRDGTYGYTFGSGTRLTVV.

This chain connects TRBV19 to TRBJ1-5; 7 nucleotides line up with TRBD1. CDR3 length: 14 amino acids. Germline loops: CDR1 LNHDA, CDR2 SQIVND (reference sequence). The J segment lost 5 bases and the V segment lost 5 bases, leaving 6 bases of the junction unmatched. The CDR3 spells CASSLRQGHQPQHF. CDR3 nucleotide sequence: TGTGCCAGTAGTCTTAGACAGGGACATCAGCCCCAGCATTTT. Full variable domain (rest looked up from reference TRBV19 and TRBJ1-5): DGGITQSPKYLFRKEGQNVTLSCEQNLNHDAMYWYRQDPGQGLRLIYYSQIVNDFQKGDIAEGYSVSREKKESFPLTVTSAQKNPTAFYLCASSLRQGHQPQHFGDGTRLSIL.

DNA of the CDR3: TGTGCCAGTAGCGGAGCGGGAGCCTACTACGAGCAGTACTTC. Translation: CASSGAGAYYEQYF. The chain combines TRBV19 with TRBJ2-7, with 8 positions matching TRBD2. The V gene end was trimmed by 6 bases and the J gene end by 3 bases; junction bases not matched to a gene: 7. The CDR3 is 14 residues long. Germline CDR1 reads LNHDA; CDR2 reads SQIVND (reference sequence).

V gene TRBV2 combines with J gene TRBJ2-5; 7 positions match TRBD1. Germline loops: CDR1 SNHLY, CDR2 FYNNEI. The CDR3 is 13 residues long. J was trimmed by 5 bases and V by 4 bases; bases with no gene match: 4. The CDR3: CASSGGQAETQYF. The CDR3 coding sequence is TGTGCCAGCAGTGGCGGACAGGCTGAGACCCAGTACTTC.

The chain is built from TRBV11-1 and TRBJ2-5; TRBD2 matches at 7 bases. The J call may not be correct, given that the DNA end is closer to TRBJ2-7. This CDR3 is built from 13 residues. The germline gives CDR1 SGHAT, CDR2 FQDESV (reference sequence). CDR3 residues: CASSFGGLYEQYF. In DNA form, the CDR3 reads TGTGCCAGCAGCTTCGGGGGGTTGTACGAGCAGTACTTC.

The chain joins TRBV6-5 to TRBJ1-4, with TRBD1 matching over 8 bases. Germline assignment: CDR1 MNHEY and CDR2 SVGAGI. This CDR3 is built from 14 residues. The trim removed 5 bases at V and 7 bases at J, leaving 6 bases unmatched. The CDR3 DNA follows: TGTGCCAGCAGTGGACAGGGAAAAATTGAAAAACTGTTTTTT. Translating it yields CASSGQGKIEKLFF.

The chain uses TRBV5-4 and TRBJ1-2; D is possibly TRBD1 (5 bases). Germline V gene data show CDR1 as SGHNT and CDR2 as YYREEE (reference sequence). The CDR3 sequence is 15 residues long. Trimming left V 4 bases short and J 4 bases short, with 17 bases between. The CDR3 sequence is CASSRTGHPTYGYTF. CDR3 nucleotides: TGTGCCAGCAGCCGAACCGGACACCCTACCTATGGCTACACCTTC.

V is TRBV2 and J is TRBJ1-1, with 9 bases lining up with TRBD1. Germline CDR1 is SNHLY and CDR2 is FYNNEI. Unmatched junction bases numbered 12, after V lost 2 bases and J lost 11 bases. This CDR3 is built from 15 residues. CDR3 protein: CASSERGMTGGVAFF. CDR3 coding DNA: TGTGCCAGCAGTGAAAGGGGGATGACAGGGGGAGTTGCTTTCTTT.

There are a few counts of this clone. This chain connects TRBV10-1 to TRBJ2-3; D possibly corresponds to TRBD2 (6 bases). The V gene's germline CDR1 is WNHNN and CDR2 SYGVQD (reference sequence). The CDR3 covers 15 residues. Between the trimmed V and J ends, which lost 3 bases and 1 base, there was a span of 11 bases. CDR3 DNA: TGCGCCAGCAGTGACGGAGGGAGCGGCACAGATACGCAGTATTTT. This sequence encodes CASSDGGSGTDTQYF.

This clone was detected once. The junction shows a germline mismatch at one end, possibly a read error. The gene calls are TRBV5-1 and TRBJ2-7, with 9 bases fitting TRBD1. Germline CDR1 is SGHRS and CDR2 is YFSETQ. The CDR3 loop spans 14 amino acids. DNA for the CDR3: TGCGCCAGCTGCTTGGACAGGGGTTCAGGAGAGCAGTACTTC. Amino acid sequence: CASCLDRGSGEQYF. Based on the CDR3 plus reference TRBV5-1 and TRBJ2-7, the full variable domain is KAGVTQTPRYLIKTRGQQVTLSCSPISGHRSVSWYQQTPGQGLQFLFEYFSETQRNKGNFPGRFSGRQFSNSRSEMNVSTLELGDSALYLCASCLDRGSGEQYFGPGTRLTVT.

The chain uses TRBV4-3 and TRBJ1-1; D gene ambiguous. Germline V gene sequence: CDR1 LGHNA, CDR2 YSLEER. The V gene lost 4 bases and the J gene lost 0 bases, with 6 bases spanning the gap. This CDR3 region has 13 residues. The CDR3 spells CASSRGLNTEAFF. The CDR3, as DNA: TGCGCCAGCAGCCGAGGTTTGAACACTGAAGCTTTCTTT.

This chain joins TRBV9 and TRBJ2-2, with D unclear. The length of the CDR3 is 13 residues. The germline gives CDR1 SGDLS, CDR2 YYNGEE. V gave up 0 bases and J gave up 7 bases, with 7 bases separating them. CDR3 protein: CASSVGQIGELFF. The CDR3 region has the DNA TGTGCCAGCAGCGTAGGACAAATCGGGGAGCTGTTTTTT. Supplemented by reference TRBV9 and TRBJ2-2, the full variable domain reads DSGVTQTPKHLITATGQRVTLRCSPRSGDLSVYWYQQSLDQGLQFLIQYYNGEERAKGNILERFSAQQFPDLHSELNLSSLELGDSALYFCASSVGQIGELFFGEGSRLTVL.